This T cell receptor beta chain was documented in a study of breast tumors, draining lymph nodes, adjacent tissues (dated by TCRdb to 2016 to 2017). In terms of the full investigation: Breast cancer patients provided tumor, adjacent nontumor tissue and axillary lymph nodes, and the study compared the TCR beta repertoires across these three sources. The study aimed to assess the relationships and possible T-cell exchange between tumor, surrounding tissue and draining lymph node repertoires in human breast cancer.

Sequencing used an Illumina HiSeq 2000. TCR beta chain libraries were generated through multiplex PCR amplification. The amplified TCR beta chain products were analyzed by high-throughput sequencing. The public reads were run again by TCRdb, first through fastp at Q25 and then through MiXCR, and only productive beta chains were kept. Rows merge per CDR3 protein into single entries with the most common DNA and genes. This sample holds 66,000 or so distinct CDR3 sequences; roughly 44% were observed only once. Of the sample, 8.4% falls within the top ten clones. The investigation overall reported the following: T-cell repertoire diversity in tumors was found to be lower than in lymph nodes but higher than in nontumor tissue, and preferential V and J gene usage was observed. The study presented the conclusion that tumor T cells originate in lymph nodes as consistent with a hypothesis, not as something directly demonstrated. Tumor and nontumor tissue repertoires were significantly more similar in luminal-like than in basal-like breast cancer. The data were considered consistent with the idea that most tumor T cells come from the lymph node and then expand in tumor tissue.

As to this clonotype: Its antigen is currently not known. Per-base quality was not reported, and no clone a single base away is much larger than it.

This clonotype originated in a female donor with breast cancer. Some clones in this sample may be carry-over from other donors' samples. The sample was breast tumor tissue.

The bases are TGTGCCAGCAGAGACAGGGGTTCACCCCTCCACTTT. This is translated as CASRDRGSPLHF. Here the chain combines TRBV25-1 and TRBJ1-6; 8 middle bases align to TRBD1. CDR1 and CDR2 (MGHDK, SYGVNS) derive from the germline V gene. Trimming accounts for 6 bases at V and 9 bases at J, while the number of junction bases matched to no gene is 1. The CDR3 has 12 amino acids, counting the end cysteine and phenylalanine. Only the CDR3 part of the read is kept: 36 bases, read in frame from the first base.